This T cell receptor beta chain was captured in a study of T cell repertoires in cytomegalovirus infection. About the study: CMV epitopes used comprised recently identified HLA-C-restricted ones and well-studied HLA-B-restricted ones.

Per germline, CDR1 SGHTA and CDR2 FQGNSA. This CDR3 has 16 amino acids. V lost 1 base, J lost 8 bases, and 10 bases stayed unmatched. TCRdb processed the reads anew with MiXCR; each CDR3 protein has one entry. Of about 700,000 distinct CDR3 sequences detected, roughly 30% appear once; the ten largest clones hold 15% to 20%. This clonotype was seen at least ten times. Its antigen is as yet unknown. The source is a human donor in good health (CMV status not recorded). Some clones in this sample may be carry-over from other donors' samples. The chain is built from TRBV7-2 and TRBJ2-1, with 8 nucleotides matching TRBD2. The sequences come from cultured PBMCs, collected from culture after CMV antigen stimulation. The CDR3 nucleotides are TGTGCCAGCAGCTTAGATTGGTTTAGCGGGGATTATGAGCAGTTCTTC. Protein sequence: CASSLDWFSGDYEQFF.